This record concerns one T cell receptor (beta chain) sequence. Its cognate antigen is unknown. Other DNA sequences of this sample code for an identical CDR3. J gave up 4 bases and V 1 base, and 1 base lay outside the gene matches. CDR3 size: 15 residues. CDR1 and CDR2 from the germline V gene are MGHRA and YSYEKL. This record belongs to a study of cytomegalovirus exposure and HLA in healthy donors. Study results and limitations: In an earlier analysis, most TCR beta V segments were productive about 90% or about 30% of the time. A later analysis linked a missense variant in DCLRE1C to the trimming of TCR beta V and J genes.

PCR primers comprised 60 Vbeta and 13 Jbeta primers. TCRdb's table, derived via immunoSEQ multiplex PCR, lists solely in-frame clones and lacks some. In the table there are about 190,000 clones, over 75% of which are singletons. Sequencing was performed on PBMCs. This receptor was identified in a man aged 50-59 years in good health and CMV-seronegative. The gene calls are TRBV4-1 and TRBJ1-2, with 12 bases aligning to TRBD1. CDR3: CASSQAGQGAYGYTF. The CDR3, as DNA: TGCGCCAGCAGCCAAGCGGGACAGGGGGCCTATGGCTACACCTTC.